This entry is about one TCR beta chain. This entry belongs to a study of technical replicates of blood from several donors. Method: immunoSEQ multiplex PCR; TCRdb's copy keeps in-frame clones and lacks some. The table lists around 58,000 clones, around 84% of them singletons. The V end was cut by 4 bases, the J end by 4 bases, with 16 bases between. CDR1 is SEHNR and CDR2 is FQNEAQ in the germline V gene (reference sequence). This CDR3 is 15 amino acids long. This chain links TRBV7-9 with TRBJ1-1; D call uncertain. Sequencing was carried out using PBMCs. The source of this sequence is a human donor in good health. Some clones in this sample may be carry-over from other donors' samples. The CDR3, as DNA: TGTGCCAGCAGCTCCCTCACTGCGAGGGCCACTGAAGCTTTCTTT. This gives the protein CASSSLTARATEAFF. Drawing the rest from reference TRBV7-9 and TRBJ1-1, the complete variable domain is DTGVSQNPRHKITKRGQNVTFRCDPISEHNRLYWYRQTLGQGPEFLTYFQNEAQLEKSRLLSDRFSAERPKGSFSTLEIQRTEQGDSAMYLCASSSLTARATEAFFGQGTRLTVV.